The 21 T cell receptor beta chains listed next were all sequenced from one sample in a study of identical twins. MiXCR, run by TCRdb on the 5' RACE reads, gives a single entry per CDR3 protein. The sample records approximately 700,000 distinct CDR3 sequences, roughly 6% being singletons. Sequencing used naive T cells sorted from blood. All receptors come from a man between 18 and 29 years old in good health.

Ten or more counts support this clonotype. The chain joins TRBV29-1 to TRBJ1-6; maybe TRBD1 (5 bases). V was pared by 3 bases and J by 14 bases, with 14 bases between. This CDR3 spans 12 amino acids. The germline V gene encodes CDR1 SQVTM and CDR2 ANQGSEA. The CDR3 is CSVDWGRGALHF. CDR3 coding DNA: TGCAGCGTTGATTGGGGGAGAGGGGCCCTCCACTTT.

This chain joins TRBV19 and TRBJ2-2; no firm D call. Germline-derived CDR1 and CDR2 are LNHDA and SQIVND (reference sequence). The ends were cut back, 7 bases at V and 5 bases at J, with 26 bases in the middle. CDR3 length equals 18 residues. The CDR3 loop is CASTSGYVFETQTGELFF. In DNA form, the CDR3 reads TGTGCCAGTACCTCAGGTTACGTCTTCGAGACCCAAACCGGGGAGCTGTTTTTT.

This CDR3 is CASSGRGAPNTGELFF. The CDR3 coding sequence is TGTGCCAGCAGTGGGCGCGGGGCACCGAACACCGGGGAGCTGTTTTTT. The rearrangement joins TRBV5-5 to TRBJ2-2, with a tentative D call TRBD2 (6 bases). The CDR3 sequence is 16 residues long. CDR1 and CDR2 from the germline V gene are SGHKS and YYEKEE (reference sequence). The V gene lost 5 bases and the J gene lost 0 bases, with 14 bases spanning the gap.

Many counts were recorded for this clonotype. The V call is TRBV18, the J call TRBJ2-3, with D maybe TRBD2 (6 bases). The CDR3 length is 16 residues. The germline CDR1 and CDR2 sequences are KGHSH and LQKENI. The V gene lost 3 bases and the J gene lost 1 base, with 14 bases spanning the gap. DNA for the CDR3: TGTGCCAGCTCACCTATAGGAGGGGATGGCACAGATACGCAGTATTTT. Translated, it gives CASSPIGGDGTDTQYF. Full variable domain (missing parts from reference TRBV18 and TRBJ2-3): NAGVMQNPRHLVRRRGQEARLRCSPMKGHSHVYWYRQLPEEGLKFMVYLQKENIIDESGMPKERFSAEFPKEGPSILRIQQVVRGDSAAYFCASSPIGGDGTDTQYFGPGTRLTVL.

The chain is built from TRBV6-1 and TRBJ1-2, with D maybe TRBD1 (5 bases). The CDR3 runs 15 residues. With 7 bases removed from V and 6 bases from J, the gap between germline ends came to 21 bases. Germline lookup yields CDR1 MNHNS and CDR2 SASEGT. CDR3 coding DNA: TGTGCCAGCATCAAACGGGTCGACAGCTACGATGGCTACACCTTC. Translating it yields CASIKRVDSYDGYTF.

The table lists this clonotype with a few counts. The V gene is TRBV7-9, the J gene TRBJ2-5; 7 positions agree with TRBD1. The length of the CDR3 is 16 residues. V trimming: 4 bases; J trimming: 4 bases; junction bases outside the gene matches: 12. Per the germline V gene, CDR1 is SEHNR and CDR2 is FQNEAQ (reference sequence). The CDR3 sequence: CASSYPPGGLRETQYF. Here the CDR3 DNA reads TGTGCCAGCAGCTACCCCCCAGGGGGATTGAGAGAGACCCAGTACTTC.

This clonotype has ten or more counts. V and J are TRBV7-2 and TRBJ2-1, with a possible D match to TRBD2 (5 bases). The CDR3 contains 16 residues. V gave up 6 bases and J gave up 8 bases, with 23 bases separating them. Germline CDR1 is SGHTA and CDR2 is FQGNSA. The CDR3 reads CASRRSSVDSGDEQFF. CDR3 sequence (DNA): TGTGCCAGCAGACGAAGTAGCGTAGACTCCGGAGATGAGCAGTTCTTC.

There are a few counts of this clonotype. The chain couples TRBV5-1 to TRBJ2-2; TRBD2 agrees at 15 bases. The CDR3 sequence is 19 residues long. The V gene's germline CDR1 is SGHRS and CDR2 YFSETQ. V was pared by 3 bases and J by 5 bases, with 11 bases of the junction left unmatched. CDR3 nucleotides: TGCGCCAGCAGCTCCGGGTTGAGGACTAGCGGGAGGGATACCGGGGAGCTGTTTTTT. This translates into CASSSGLRTSGRDTGELFF.

V and J are TRBV18 and TRBJ2-1; 7 nucleotides line up with TRBD1. The CDR3 is made up of 12 amino acids. Germline V gene sequence: CDR1 KGHSH, CDR2 LQKENI. V lost 4 bases and J lost 9; bases outside the gene matches: 3. This CDR3 reads CASSHRGVEQFF. CDR3 nucleotide sequence: TGTGCCAGCTCACACAGGGGTGTTGAGCAGTTCTTC.

This clonotype was detected ten times or more. The chain carries TRBV20-1 and TRBJ2-7; TRBD2 agrees at 9 bases. Germline V gene lookup returns CDR1 DFQATT and CDR2 SNEGSKA (reference sequence). This CDR3 contains 14 residues. V was pared by 1 base and J by 4 bases, with 5 bases of the junction left unmatched. Written as DNA, the CDR3 is TGCAGTGCTAGAGGGCTAGCGGGGTTGTACGAGCAGTACTTC. This encodes CSARGLAGLYEQYF.

The chain combines TRBV29-1 with TRBJ2-7; D may match TRBD1 or TRBD2 (5 bases each). Deletions cut 7 bases from V and 5 bases from J, with 12 bases between. The CDR3 is 11 amino acids. From germline, CDR1 is SQVTM and CDR2 ANQGSEA. Here the CDR3 reads CSGGPGHEQYV. CDR3 nucleotides: TGCAGCGGTGGCCCGGGACACGAGCAGTACGTC.

This clonotype came up many times. This sequence joins TRBV7-7 and TRBJ1-6; no reliable D call. The CDR3 totals 13 residues. Germline CDR1 reads SSHAT; CDR2 reads FNYEAQ (reference sequence). Trimming stripped 3 bases from V and 5 bases from J, with 5 bases between. The CDR3 is CASSFNDNSPLHF. The CDR3 coding sequence is TGTGCCAGCAGCTTCAACGATAATTCACCCCTCCACTTT.

V is TRBV28 and J is TRBJ1-1, with D uncertain. CDR3 length equals 16 residues. Germline lookup yields CDR1 MDHEN and CDR2 SYDVKM. Deletions cut 1 base from V and 0 bases from J, with 12 bases between. CDR3 coding DNA: TGTGCCAGCAGTTTATCCATCGGCCCCATGAACACTGAAGCTTTCTTT. Protein sequence: CASSLSIGPMNTEAFF.

The table lists this clonotype with many counts. The V and J genes are TRBV28 and TRBJ2-3; possible D gene TRBD1, 6 bases. V was pared by 4 bases and J by 2 bases, with 10 bases between. The CDR3 runs 14 residues. Per the germline V gene, CDR1 is MDHEN and CDR2 is SYDVKM. This CDR3 reads CASSWGQITDTQYF. CDR3 in DNA: TGTGCCAGCAGTTGGGGGCAGATCACAGATACGCAGTATTTT.

In this sample, this clonotype turned up many times. The rearrangement links TRBV29-1 to TRBJ2-7; tentatively, D is TRBD1 or TRBD2 (5 bases each). The V end was cut by 6 bases, the J end by 1 base, with 16 bases between. Germline V gene lookup returns CDR1 SQVTM and CDR2 ANQGSEA. This CDR3 is 14 amino acids long. The CDR3 loop reads CSVLSGTPSYEQYF. The CDR3 nucleotides read TGCAGCGTCCTCTCCGGGACGCCATCCTACGAGCAGTACTTC.

This clonotype was counted many times. This chain joins TRBV7-9 and TRBJ2-7, with TRBD1 identical over 9 bases. After removal of 2 bases from V and 5 bases from J, the junction contained 7 bases not matched to a gene. The CDR3 is made up of 15 amino acids. Germline CDR1 SEHNR, CDR2 FQNEAQ (reference sequence). The DNA of the CDR3 is TGTGCCAGCAGCTTACAGTCGGGACAGGGTAACGAGCAGTACGTC. Protein sequence: CASSLQSGQGNEQYV.

The V and J genes are TRBV29-1 and TRBJ2-5; 7 bases map to TRBD2. Germline V gene lookup returns CDR1 SQVTM and CDR2 ANQGSEA. The CDR3 spans 15 residues. V shed 5 bases, J shed 2 bases, and the junction held 11 bases outside the gene matches. Here the CDR3 DNA reads TGCAGCGTTAACCGGGGAGGGGCTCCTCAAGAGACCCAGTACTTC. Its translation is CSVNRGGAPQETQYF. The complete variable domain, with remaining parts taken from reference TRBV29-1 and TRBJ2-5, reads SAVISQKPSRDICQRGTSLTIQCQVDSQVTMMFWYRQQPGQSLTLIATANQGSEATYESGFVIDKFPISRPNLTFSTLTVSNMSPEDSSIYLCSVNRGGAPQETQYFGPGTRLLVL.

This clonotype was detected many times. The gene calls are TRBV20-1 and TRBJ2-1; the match to TRBD2 covers 14 bases. The germline V gene has CDR1 DFQATT and CDR2 SNEGSKA (reference sequence). V gave up 3 bases and J gave up 10 bases; unmatched junction bases: 5. This CDR3 has 14 residues. The CDR3 bases are TGCAGTGCTAGTAAGACTAGCGGGAGGGACGAGCAGTTCTTC. Its protein product is CSASKTSGRDEQFF.

The V gene is TRBV27, the J gene TRBJ2-7; no clear D gene. The CDR3 loop spans 14 amino acids. V dropped 7 bases and J dropped 6 bases, with 19 bases sitting between them. Germline V gene lookup returns CDR1 MNHEY and CDR2 SMNVEV (reference sequence). In DNA, the CDR3 is TGTGCCAGCAATCGGGCGGCCCCCTCCAGCGAGCAGTACTTC. It is translated as CASNRAAPSSEQYF.

This clonotype was seen at least ten times. The rearrangement uses TRBV5-1 and TRBJ2-2; no firm D call. V lost 2 bases to trimming and J lost 1 base, with 6 bases between them. The germline V gene encodes CDR1 SGHRS and CDR2 YFSETQ. This CDR3 spans 14 amino acids. CDR3 loop: CASSFLENTGELFF. CDR3 in DNA: TGCGCCAGCAGCTTTTTAGAGAACACCGGGGAGCTGTTTTTT.

Ten or more counts support this clonotype. The chain is built from TRBV11-3 and TRBJ2-1; D is possibly TRBD1 (6 bases). The CDR3 has 15 amino acids. The V end was cut by 0 bases, the J end by 3 bases, with 9 bases between. Germline V gene sequence: CDR1 SGHNT, CDR2 YENEEA. The CDR3 region is CASSLDQGSYNEQFF. In nucleotides, the CDR3 is TGTGCCAGCAGCTTAGATCAGGGGAGCTACAATGAGCAGTTCTTC.